The rows below give T cell receptor beta chains drawn from one sample of a study of OX40 agonist ivuxolimab in advanced cancers. Clones were read by immunoSEQ multiplex PCR, and TCRdb kept only the in-frame ones, dropping some. This repertoire shows tens of thousands of clones, 60% to 85% found once; its top ten account for around 2%. Sequencing used CD4+ or CD8+ T cells sorted from blood, obtained in a trial of the OX40 agonist ivuxolimab. These receptors all come from an adult with an advanced solid tumor such as melanoma, head and neck, liver or kidney cancer. CDR3s include the opening cysteine and the closing phenylalanine or tryptophan. Each record gives: CDR3 length, V gene, D gene, J gene, clone size, CDR3 protein, CDR3 DNA. The D gene is left open where the match is weak. A clone size is listed for some rows: how often the clone was seen (once, few, many), or a class if it is expanded.

14	TRBV7-6	TRBD1	TRBJ2-3	NA	CASSLGQPPDTQYF	TGTGCCAGCAGTCTGGGACAGCCTCCGGATACGCAGTATTTT
15	TRBV2	TRBD1	TRBJ2-6	once	CAGTGTASGANVLTF	TGTGCCGGTACCGGGACAGCCTCTGGGGCCAACGTCCTGACTTTC
16	TRBV11-3	NA	TRBJ2-2	NA	CASSPGGGLATGELFF	TGTGCCAGCAGCCCTGGTGGGGGGTTAGCCACCGGGGAGCTGTTTTTT
15	TRBV6-5	NA	TRBJ2-1	NA	CASRPVGGSYNEQFF	TGTGCCAGCAGACCCGTCGGTGGCTCCTACAATGAGCAGTTCTTC
16	TRBV28	TRBD2	TRBJ2-7	NA	CASKGTGTSGAYEQYF	TGTGCCAGCAAAGGGACCGGGACTAGCGGGGCGTACGAGCAGTACTTC
18	TRBV19	NA	TRBJ2-7	few	CASSSAPRGANTGFMQYF	TGTGCCAGTTCGTCCGCCCCCAGGGGGGCAAATACTGGGTTTATGCAGTACTTC
13	TRBV6-1	NA	TRBJ1-5	NA	CASSERSNQPQHF	TGTGCCAGCAGTGAGCGCAGCAATCAGCCCCAGCATTTT
15	TRBV5-1	TRBD2	TRBJ2-3	NA	CASSFSGRDTDTQYF	TGCGCCAGCAGCTTTAGCGGGAGGGACACAGATACGCAGTATTTT
18	TRBV2	TRBD2	TRBJ2-1	NA	CASTKGGRAFSSYNEQFF	TGTGCCAGCACCAAGGGCGGGAGGGCATTCAGCTCCTACAATGAGCAGTTCTTC
13	TRBV2	NA	TRBJ1-2	NA	CASSGTTISGYTF	TGTGCCAGCTCCGGGACAACCATTTCAGGCTACACCTTC
17	TRBV4-2	TRBD2	TRBJ2-7	NA	CASSQEVSGALFYEQYF	TGTGCCAGCAGCCAAGAAGTTAGCGGGGCCCTTTTCTACGAGCAGTACTTC
14	TRBV19	NA	TRBJ1-3	NA	CASTRGGSGNTIYF	TGTGCCAGTACTCGAGGGGGTTCTGGAAACACCATATATTTT
13	TRBV10-2	NA	TRBJ2-5	NA	CASSEDRVTTQYF	TGCGCCAGCAGTGAGGACCGAGTTACGACCCAGTACTTC
15	TRBV19	NA	TRBJ1-4	NA	CASSIWDVTNEKLFF	TGTGCCAGTAGTATCTGGGACGTAACTAATGAAAAACTGTTTTTT
13	TRBV6-6	NA	TRBJ2-7	NA	CASRTHQGYEQYF	TGTGCCAGCAGAACTCACCAGGGCTACGAGCAGTACTTC
12	TRBV10-1	NA	TRBJ2-1	NA	CASRGLRDEQFF	TGCGCCAGCAGAGGACTGAGGGATGAGCAGTTCTTC
14	TRBV5-1	TRBD2	TRBJ2-5	NA	CASSLERGQETQYF	TGCGCCAGCAGCTTGGAGCGGGGCCAAGAGACCCAGTACTTC
14	TRBV19	NA	TRBJ2-6	NA	CASSTTAGANVLTF	TGTGCCAGTAGTACGACAGCTGGGGCCAACGTCCTGACTTTC
13	TRBV6-5	NA	TRBJ2-7	NA	CASSLTRSYEQYF	TGTGCCAGCAGTTTAACCCGCTCCTACGAGCAGTACTTC
14	TRBV5-1	NA	TRBJ2-2	NA	CAAAEPSNTGELFF	TGCGCCGCCGCGGAGCCATCGAACACCGGGGAGCTGTTTTTT
18	TRBV7-9	NA	TRBJ1-1	NA	CASSLGIRLWDKNTEAFF	TGTGCCAGCAGCTTAGGCATACGTTTGTGGGACAAGAACACTGAAGCTTTCTTT
14	TRBV29-1	NA	TRBJ2-3	NA	CSVEKRLSTDTQYF	TGCAGCGTTGAAAAGAGACTTTCCACAGATACGCAGTATTTT
15	TRBV11-3	NA	TRBJ2-2	NA	CASSLDMTWPGELFF	TGTGCCAGCAGCTTAGATATGACATGGCCCGGGGAGCTGTTTTTT
13	TRBV7-3	TRBD2	TRBJ2-5	NA	CASSFREGETQYF	TGTGCCAGCAGCTTCAGGGAGGGAGAGACCCAGTACTTC
12	TRBV6-1	NA	TRBJ2-3	NA	CASNGDTDTQYF	TGTGCCAGCAACGGCGACACAGATACGCAGTATTTT
16	TRBV19	TRBD1	TRBJ1-5	NA	CASSDRGPYSNQPQHF	TGTGCCAGTAGCGACAGGGGCCCTTATAGCAATCAGCCCCAGCATTTT
17	TRBV4-1	TRBD2	TRBJ2-7	NA	CASSRTEGAGLTYEQYF	TGCGCCAGCAGCCGAACGGAGGGAGCGGGACTAACCTACGAGCAGTACTTC
16	TRBV28	TRBD1	TRBJ2-7	NA	CASSFSLGTGGDEQYF	TGTGCCAGCAGTTTCTCACTTGGGACAGGGGGAGACGAGCAGTACTTC
14	TRBV9	NA	TRBJ1-3	NA	CASSVDSSGNTIYF	TGTGCCAGCAGCGTAGATAGCTCTGGAAACACCATATATTTT
14	TRBV6-5	NA	TRBJ2-1	NA	CASSYSGPYNEQFF	TGTGCCAGCAGTTACTCGGGCCCTTACAATGAGCAGTTCTTC
17	TRBV5-8	TRBD2	TRBJ2-1	once	CASSPGLAGSTSEEQFF	TGTGCCAGCAGCCCGGGACTAGCGGGTTCCACCTCGGAGGAGCAGTTCTTC
15	TRBV6-6	NA	TRBJ2-5	NA	CASSWGGGPQETQYF	TGTGCCAGCAGTTGGGGAGGGGGGCCACAAGAGACCCAGTACTTC
14	TRBV28	TRBD1	TRBJ2-7	NA	CASSDRVRAYEQYF	TGTGCCAGCAGTGACAGGGTCCGGGCTTACGAGCAGTACTTC
14	TRBV5-1	NA	TRBJ2-7	NA	CASSLADGTYEQYF	TGCGCCAGCAGCTTGGCCGACGGCACCTACGAGCAGTACTTC
15	TRBV5-4	TRBD1	TRBJ2-7	NA	CASSQDRTLSYEQYF	TGTGCCAGCAGCCAGGACAGGACTTTATCCTACGAGCAGTACTTC
13	TRBV19	TRBD2	TRBJ2-7	NA	CASSSGLAGEQYF	TGTGCCAGTAGTTCGGGACTAGCGGGGGAGCAGTACTTC
14	TRBV19	NA	TRBJ1-4	NA	CASRDRGQEEKLFF	TGTGCCAGCAGAGATCGTGGACAAGAGGAAAAACTGTTTTTT
16	TRBV5-1	TRBD2	TRBJ2-5	NA	CASSHGTSGGAETQYF	TGCGCCAGCAGCCACGGGACTAGCGGGGGGGCAGAGACCCAGTACTTC
16	TRBV5-1	TRBD1	TRBJ2-2	NA	CASSFWGQGDTGELFF	TGCGCCAGCAGCTTTTGGGGACAGGGAGACACCGGGGAGCTGTTTTTT
16	TRBV5-1	NA	TRBJ2-5	NA	CASSLGGAITQETQYF	TGCGCCAGCAGCTTGGGAGGGGCAATTACTCAAGAGACCCAGTACTTC
16	TRBV30	NA	TRBJ1-2	NA	CAWSVSARRLGYGYTF	TGTGCCTGGAGTGTATCGGCCAGGAGGTTAGGCTATGGCTACACCTTC
13	TRBV5-6	TRBD1	TRBJ1-1	once	CASSRGRFTEAFF	TGTGCCAGCAGCAGGGGGCGGTTCACTGAAGCTTTCTTT
15	TRBV5-1	TRBD1	TRBJ1-4	NA	CASSLVQGVGEKLFF	TGCGCCAGCAGCTTGGTTCAGGGGGTCGGTGAAAAACTGTTTTTT
14	TRBV28	TRBD2	TRBJ2-3	NA	CASKAGGATDTQYF	TGTGCCAGCAAAGCGGGAGGGGCCACAGATACGCAGTATTTT
15	TRBV10-1	TRBD2	TRBJ2-1	NA	CASSATSGEYNEQFF	TGCGCCAGCAGTGCCACTAGCGGGGAATACAATGAGCAGTTCTTC
14	TRBV7-8	TRBD1	TRBJ2-5	NA	CASSSRDSGETQYF	TGTGCCAGCAGCTCCCGGGACAGCGGAGAGACCCAGTACTTC
17	TRBV7-9	NA	TRBJ1-2	NA	CASSPREGVGANYGYTF	TGTGCCAGCAGCCCCAGGGAGGGGGTCGGGGCTAACTATGGCTACACCTTC
13	TRBV5-5	NA	TRBJ1-1	once	CASSLVGFTEAFF	TGTGCCAGCAGCTTGGTGGGGTTCACTGAAGCTTTCTTT
13	TRBV18	NA	TRBJ2-3	NA	CASSPVVLDTQYF	TGTGCCAGCTCCCCAGTGGTTTTGGATACGCAGTATTTT
14	TRBV30	NA	TRBJ2-3	NA	CACRLGLGTDTQYF	TGTGCCTGTCGGTTAGGGTTGGGCACAGATACGCAGTATTTT
14	TRBV2	NA	TRBJ2-6	once	CASSDGAGANVLTF	TGTGCCAGCAGTGACGGGGCGGGGGCCAACGTCCTGACTTTC
15	TRBV27	NA	TRBJ2-2	NA	CASRPRQANTGELFF	TGTGCCAGCAGGCCTCGACAGGCGAACACCGGGGAGCTGTTTTTT
16	TRBV10-3	TRBD1	TRBJ2-7	NA	CAISQQTGEANYEQYF	TGTGCCATCAGTCAGCAGACAGGGGAGGCAAACTACGAGCAGTACTTC
14	TRBV6-6	NA	TRBJ1-2	NA	CASRSRQDNYGYTF	TGTGCCAGCAGGTCCCGACAGGATAACTATGGCTACACCTTC
14	TRBV21-1	NA	TRBJ2-1	NA	CASSHQVISNEQFF	TGTGCCAGCAGCCATCAGGTCATCTCCAATGAGCAGTTCTTC